These 15 T cell receptor beta chains were sequenced from one sample in a study of T cell changes during pregnancy in multiple sclerosis. Clones were read by immunoSEQ multiplex PCR, and TCRdb kept only the in-frame ones, dropping some. The repertoire holds about 41,000 clones, with around 89% as singletons. The input for sequencing was CD4+ T cells from peripheral blood mononuclear cells, taken in the first trimester of pregnancy. The source of these receptors is a female donor with multiple sclerosis, enrolled in a pregnancy study.

The CDR3: CASSLAGASAGSYEQYF. DNA for the CDR3: TGTGCCAGCAGCTTAGCGGGGGCCAGCGCCGGATCCTACGAGCAGTACTTC. The chain links TRBV7-8 to TRBJ2-7; D possibly corresponds to TRBD1 (6 bases). This CDR3 is built from 17 residues. In germline, CDR1 is SGHVS, CDR2 FQNEAQ. Trimming removed 0 bases at V and 1 base at J, with 16 bases between. Combining the CDR3 with reference TRBV7-8 and TRBJ2-7 gives the whole variable domain GAGVSQSPRYKVAKRGQDVALRCDPISGHVSLFWYQQALGQGPEFLTYFQNEAQLDKSGLPSDRFFAERPEGSVSTLKIQRTQQEDSAVYLCASSLAGASAGSYEQYFGPGTRLTVT.

This chain uses TRBV25-1 with TRBJ2-1; D gene uncertain. The CDR3 extends over 12 amino acids. CDR1 is MGHDK, CDR2 SYGVNS, per germline. The V end was cut by 2 bases, the J end by 5 bases, with 4 bases between. The CDR3 region is CASSELDNEQFF. The CDR3 DNA reads as TGTGCCAGCAGTGAACTCGACAATGAGCAGTTCTTC.

The CDR3 DNA is TGCAGTGCTAGACCACCAGGCCGCTACACCTTC. This sequence encodes CSARPPGRYTF. This sequence joins TRBV20-1 and TRBJ1-2; D not resolved. Trimming shortened V by 2 bases and J by 9 bases, and 10 bases separated the two germline ends. Germline V gene data show CDR1 as DFQATT and CDR2 as SNEGSKA (reference sequence). The CDR3 runs to 11 residues.

V is TRBV28 and J is TRBJ2-7; D unclear. V was trimmed by 5 bases and J by 2 bases, leaving 13 bases between them. The CDR3 totals 14 residues. Germline loops: CDR1 MDHEN, CDR2 SYDVKM. Here the CDR3 DNA reads TGTGCCAGCAGTCTTGGTGGAGTGCCCTACGAGCAGTACTTC. It codes for CASSLGGVPYEQYF.

The chain has TRBV9 and TRBJ2-3, with 8 bases lining up with TRBD2. J was trimmed by 2 bases and V by 3 bases; bases with no gene match: 5. Looked up from germline, CDR1 is SGDLS and CDR2 is YYNGEE. CDR3 length equals 15 residues. The CDR3 region is CASSDHGRDTDTQYF. CDR3 coding DNA: TGTGCCAGCAGCGACCACGGGAGGGACACAGATACGCAGTATTTT.

The gene calls are TRBV19 and TRBJ1-5; D is possibly TRBD1 (5 bases). The germline gives CDR1 LNHDA, CDR2 SQIVND (reference sequence). The V end lost 7 bases, the J end lost 0 bases, and 13 bases lay between the germline ends. The CDR3 is 15 amino acids. The DNA for the CDR3 is TGTGCCAGTAAAGATCGGGGGACTAGCAATCAGCCCCAGCATTTT. Translation: CASKDRGTSNQPQHF.

V is TRBV28 and J is TRBJ2-4, with D maybe TRBD1 (6 bases). CDR3 size: 14 residues. Trimming took 7 bases from V and 8 from J, leaving 18 bases between them. CDR1 and CDR2 (germline): MDHEN, SYDVKM. The CDR3 DNA follows: TGTGCCAGCACCTACGGGGACACGGCTTACATTCAGTACTTC. It encodes CASTYGDTAYIQYF.

The chain carries TRBV20-1 and TRBJ2-7; no clear D. V shed 3 bases and J shed 6 bases, with 6 bases lying between them. This CDR3 comprises 10 residues. Per germline, CDR1 DFQATT and CDR2 SNEGSKA (reference sequence). The CDR3 spells CSASYPEQYF. In nucleotides, the CDR3 is TGCAGTGCTAGTTATCCCGAGCAGTACTTC.

This rearrangement joins TRBV11-3 to TRBJ1-1, with D possibly matching TRBD1 (5 bases). CDR1 is SGHNT, CDR2 YENEEA, per germline. Between the trimmed V and J ends, which lost 3 bases and 1 base, there was a span of 12 bases. The CDR3 loop spans 15 amino acids. The CDR3 region has the DNA TGTGCCAGCAGCTTTGGAAGGGGAACGAACACTGAAGCTTTCTTT. As protein: CASSFGRGTNTEAFF. The full variable domain, with the rest looked up from reference TRBV11-3 and TRBJ1-1, is EAGVVQSPRYKIIEKKQPVAFWCNPISGHNTLYWYLQNLGQGPELLIRYENEEAVDDSQLPKDRFSAERLKGVDSTLKIQPAELGDSAVYLCASSFGRGTNTEAFFGQGTRLTVV.

Note on this clone: Compared with germline, one end of the junction differs, possibly owing to a read error. The chain combines TRBV7-2 with TRBJ1-2, with D uncertain. Germline V gene data show CDR1 as SGHTA and CDR2 as FQGNSA. The length of the CDR3 is 13 residues. As DNA, the CDR3 is TGTGCCGGCAGCGTTCTGCAGGCCTATGGCTACACCTTC. It specifies CAGSVLQAYGYTF.

V gene TRBV9 combines with J gene TRBJ2-2; no clear D gene. This CDR3 is 13 amino acids long. V was pared by 3 bases and J by 3 bases, with 6 bases between. Per the germline V gene, CDR1 is SGDLS and CDR2 is YYNGEE. This CDR3 reads CASSAQYTGELFF. The CDR3 nucleotides read TGTGCCAGCAGCGCCCAGTACACCGGGGAGCTGTTTTTT.

The chain carries TRBV7-2 and TRBJ2-3; D not resolved. This CDR3 comprises 12 residues. The V and J ends lost 0 bases and 8 bases respectively, with 6 bases between them. Per germline, CDR1 SGHTA and CDR2 FQGNSA. DNA for the CDR3: TGTGCCAGCAGCTTAGCTCTGGCTACGCAGTATTTT. As protein: CASSLALATQYF. Using reference TRBV7-2 and TRBJ2-3 for the parts outside the CDR3, the full variable domain is GAGVSQSPSNKVTEKGKDVELRCDPISGHTALYWYRQSLGQGLEFLIYFQGNSAPDKSGLPSDRFSAERTGGSVSTLTIQRTQQEDSAVYLCASSLALATQYFGPGTRLTVL.

The chain joins TRBV28 to TRBJ1-4, with D uncertain. Germline V gene data show CDR1 as MDHEN and CDR2 as SYDVKM. Trimming stripped 2 bases from V and 2 bases from J, with 6 bases between. The length of the CDR3 is 14 residues. CDR3 in amino acids: CASSLQVTNEKLFF. The CDR3 DNA reads as TGTGCCAGCAGTTTACAGGTTACTAATGAAAAACTGTTTTTT.

The rearrangement links TRBV25-1 to TRBJ1-2, with TRBD1 as a possible D gene (5 bases). This CDR3 is 15 amino acids long. Germline CDR1 reads MGHDK; CDR2 reads SYGVNS. V shed 1 base and J shed 2 bases, with 11 bases lying between them. CDR3 in amino acids: CASSELEGKNYGYTF. The CDR3 nucleotides are TGTGCCAGCAGTGAATTGGAGGGGAAGAACTATGGCTACACCTTC.

CDR3 DNA: TGTGCCAGCAGCTTCGTTGGAGGCGCCTACGAGCAGTACTTC. It codes for CASSFVGGAYEQYF. The rearrangement joins TRBV7-2 to TRBJ2-7, with D perhaps matching TRBD2 (5 bases). The germline V gene encodes CDR1 SGHTA and CDR2 FQGNSA. V shed 3 bases and J shed 2 bases, with 11 bases lying between them. The CDR3 totals 14 residues.